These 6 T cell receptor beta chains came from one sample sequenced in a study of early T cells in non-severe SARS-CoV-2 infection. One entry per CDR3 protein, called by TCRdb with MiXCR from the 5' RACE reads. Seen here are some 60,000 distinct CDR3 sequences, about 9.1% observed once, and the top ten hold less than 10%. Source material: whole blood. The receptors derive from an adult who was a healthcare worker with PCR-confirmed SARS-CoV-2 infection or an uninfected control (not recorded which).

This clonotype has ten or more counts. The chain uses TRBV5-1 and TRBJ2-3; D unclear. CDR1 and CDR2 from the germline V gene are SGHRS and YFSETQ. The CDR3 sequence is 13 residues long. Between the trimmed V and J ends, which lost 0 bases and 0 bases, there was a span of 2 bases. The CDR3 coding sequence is TGCGCCAGCAGCTTGGGAAGCACAGATACGCAGTATTTT. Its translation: CASSLGSTDTQYF.

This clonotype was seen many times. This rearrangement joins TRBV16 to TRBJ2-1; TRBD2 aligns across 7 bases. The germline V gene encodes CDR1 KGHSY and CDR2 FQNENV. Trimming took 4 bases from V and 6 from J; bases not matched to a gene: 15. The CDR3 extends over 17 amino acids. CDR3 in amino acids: CASSPPANERGRNEQFF. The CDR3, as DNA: TGTGCCAGCAGCCCGCCGGCGAACGAGCGGGGCCGCAATGAGCAGTTCTTC.

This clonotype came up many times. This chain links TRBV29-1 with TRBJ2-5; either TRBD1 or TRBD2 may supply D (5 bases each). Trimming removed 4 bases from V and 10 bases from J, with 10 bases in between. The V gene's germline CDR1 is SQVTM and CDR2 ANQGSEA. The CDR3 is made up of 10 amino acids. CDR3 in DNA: TGCAGCGTTGCTGCTGGGGGCCAGTACTTC. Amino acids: CSVAAGGQYF. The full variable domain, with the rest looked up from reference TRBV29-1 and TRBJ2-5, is SAVISQKPSRDICQRGTSLTIQCQVDSQVTMMFWYRQQPGQSLTLIATANQGSEATYESGFVIDKFPISRPNLTFSTLTVSNMSPEDSSIYLCSVAAGGQYFGPGTRLLVL.

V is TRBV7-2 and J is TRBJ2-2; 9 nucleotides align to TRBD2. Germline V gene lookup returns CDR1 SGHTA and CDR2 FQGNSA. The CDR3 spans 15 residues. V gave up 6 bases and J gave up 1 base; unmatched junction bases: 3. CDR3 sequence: CASRLAGLNTGELFF. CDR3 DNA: TGTGCCAGCAGGCTAGCGGGGTTGAACACCGGGGAGCTGTTTTTT. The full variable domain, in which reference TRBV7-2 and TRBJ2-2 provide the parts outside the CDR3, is GAGVSQSPSNKVTEKGKDVELRCDPISGHTALYWYRQSLGQGLEFLIYFQGNSAPDKSGLPSDRFSAERTGGSVSTLTIQRTQQEDSAVYLCASRLAGLNTGELFFGEGSRLTVL.

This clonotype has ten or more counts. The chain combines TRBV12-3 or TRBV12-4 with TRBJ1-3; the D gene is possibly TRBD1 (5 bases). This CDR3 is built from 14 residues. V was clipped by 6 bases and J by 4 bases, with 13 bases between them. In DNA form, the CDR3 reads TGTGCCAGCAGAACTCGGGGCGGGGGAAACACCATATATTTT. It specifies CASRTRGGGNTIYF.

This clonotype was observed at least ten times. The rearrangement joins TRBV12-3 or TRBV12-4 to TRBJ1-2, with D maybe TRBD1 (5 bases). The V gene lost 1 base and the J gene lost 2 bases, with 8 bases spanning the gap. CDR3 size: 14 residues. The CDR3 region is CASSLVAGNYGYTF. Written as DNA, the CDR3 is TGTGCCAGCAGTTTAGTTGCAGGGAACTATGGCTACACCTTC.